This TCR beta chain was sequenced during a study of blood T cell repertoires in COVID-19. The overall study: Acute and convalescent COVID-19 specimens originated in the United States, Italy and Spain.

Germline V gives CDR1 LNHDA, CDR2 SQIVND (reference sequence). Trimming took 8 bases from V and 0 from J, leaving 13 bases between them. The CDR3 runs 14 residues. Authors' analysis steps: Estimation of nucleated cell counts relied on the amplification of reference gene primers. Data came from immunoSEQ multiplex PCR; TCRdb stores just in-frame clones and leaves some out. V, J and clone size are those of that table, while D and trimming were read from the DNA. The table includes some 350,000 clones, 88% detected once. The sequenced sample was peripheral blood. The chain links TRBV19 to TRBJ2-5; D might be TRBD2 (5 bases). The sequence was collected from a woman aged 65 to 85 with COVID-19, enrolled during active disease. The CDR3 nucleotides read TGTGCCAGTGCCCTTTGGGGAGACCAAGAGACCCAGTACTTC. It encodes CASALWGDQETQYF.